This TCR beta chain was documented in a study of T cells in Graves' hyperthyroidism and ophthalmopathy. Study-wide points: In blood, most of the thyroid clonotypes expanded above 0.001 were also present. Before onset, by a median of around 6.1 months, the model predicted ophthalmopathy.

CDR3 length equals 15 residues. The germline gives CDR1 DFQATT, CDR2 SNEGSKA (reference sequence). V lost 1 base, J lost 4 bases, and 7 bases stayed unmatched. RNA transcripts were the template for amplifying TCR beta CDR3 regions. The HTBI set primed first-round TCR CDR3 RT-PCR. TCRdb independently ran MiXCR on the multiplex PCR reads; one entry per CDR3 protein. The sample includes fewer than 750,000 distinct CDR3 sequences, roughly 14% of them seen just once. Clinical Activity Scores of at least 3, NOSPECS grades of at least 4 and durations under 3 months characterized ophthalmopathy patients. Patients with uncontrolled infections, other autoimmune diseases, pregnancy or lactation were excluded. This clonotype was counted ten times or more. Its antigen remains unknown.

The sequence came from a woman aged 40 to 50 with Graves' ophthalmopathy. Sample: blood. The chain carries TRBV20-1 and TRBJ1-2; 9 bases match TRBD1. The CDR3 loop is CSARAQGAKGYGYTF. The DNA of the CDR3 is TGCAGTGCTAGAGCACAGGGGGCAAAGGGCTATGGCTACACCTTC.